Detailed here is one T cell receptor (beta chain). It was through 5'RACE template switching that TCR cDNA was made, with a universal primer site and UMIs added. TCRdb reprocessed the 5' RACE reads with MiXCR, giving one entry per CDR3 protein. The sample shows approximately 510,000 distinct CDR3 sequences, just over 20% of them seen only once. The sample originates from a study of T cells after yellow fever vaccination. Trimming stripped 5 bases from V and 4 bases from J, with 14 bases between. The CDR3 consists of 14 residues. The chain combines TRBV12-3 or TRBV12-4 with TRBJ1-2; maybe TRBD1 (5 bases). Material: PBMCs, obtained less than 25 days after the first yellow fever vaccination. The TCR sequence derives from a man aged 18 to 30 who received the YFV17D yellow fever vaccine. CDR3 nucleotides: TGTGCCAGCAGTCTACCGGGACCTATCTATGGCTACACCTTC. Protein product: CASSLPGPIYGYTF.